Listed here are 27 T cell receptor beta chains from one sample, sequenced in a study of blood T cells in healthy people across ages. Together with a sample-barcoded 5' primer, a J-beta primer mix was included in a second PCR lasting roughly 6 to 12 cycles. TCRdb used MiXCR to reprocess the 5' RACE reads, holding one entry per CDR3 protein. This table has around 1.7 million distinct CDR3 sequences, about 30% appearing once. Sample: blood. The origin of the receptors is a woman aged 25 to 39 in good health.

This clonotype appeared a few times. The chain has TRBV10-3 and TRBJ2-1; tentatively, D is TRBD2 (6 bases). The CDR3 is 14 residues long. V lost 2 bases and J 10 bases, leaving 15 bases between the germline ends. Germline assignment: CDR1 ENHRY and CDR2 SYGVKD. CDR3 in amino acids: CAISEGGGTGEQFF. For the CDR3, the DNA is TGTGCCATCAGTGAGGGTGGGGGGACCGGGGAGCAGTTCTTC.

In this sample, this clonotype turned up many times. The chain recombines TRBV7-6 with TRBJ2-3; D perhaps matches TRBD2 (5 bases). The CDR3 sequence is 13 residues long. V lost 11 bases, J lost 2 bases, and 14 bases lay in between. Germline-derived CDR1 and CDR2 are SGHVS and FNYEAQ. The CDR3 DNA reads as TGTGCCTCCTCGAGGGCCGTCACAGATACGCAGTATTTT. This gives the protein CASSRAVTDTQYF.

Remarks on this clonotype: One end of the junction fails to match germline, which may point to a read error. The chain employs TRBV20-1 and TRBJ1-3; D unresolved. CDR3 length: 12 amino acids. In germline, CDR1 is DFQATT, CDR2 SNEGSKA (reference sequence). CDR3: CSAKDWGNTTYF. The CDR3 DNA is TGCAGTGCCAAGGACTGGGGAAACACCACATATTTT.

The chain combines TRBV20-1 with TRBJ2-5; D possibly corresponds to TRBD1 (6 bases). Germline V gene data show CDR1 as DFQATT and CDR2 as SNEGSKA (reference sequence). The CDR3 has 13 amino acids. The CDR3 loop reads CSAGADRQETQYF. In DNA, the CDR3 is TGCAGCGCTGGAGCTGACAGGCAAGAGACCCAGTACTTC.

The chain carries TRBV20-1 and TRBJ2-7; 8 bases are a match to TRBD1. After removal of 6 bases from V and 6 bases from J, the junction contained 10 bases not matched to a gene. This CDR3 contains 13 residues. CDR1 DFQATT and CDR2 SNEGSKA come from the germline V gene (reference sequence). The CDR3 DNA follows: TGCAGTGCCATGACAGGGGTTAAAAGCGAGCAGTACTTC. Translating it yields CSAMTGVKSEQYF.

This chain joins TRBV12-3 or TRBV12-4 and TRBJ1-5, with D maybe TRBD1 (5 bases). There are 15 residues in the CDR3. V was clipped by 6 bases and J by 4 bases, with 16 bases between them. The CDR3 spells CASRPGTAANQPQHF. The CDR3 DNA sequence: TGTGCCAGCAGACCCGGGACGGCCGCAAATCAGCCCCAGCATTTT.

This clonotype was counted many times. The chain employs TRBV24-1 and TRBJ2-7, with 10 bases aligning to TRBD1. The V gene's germline CDR1 is KGHDR and CDR2 SFDVKD. After removal of 2 bases from V and 2 bases from J, the junction contained 2 bases not matched to a gene. CDR3 length equals 15 residues. The CDR3 spells CATSDSDRGAYEQYF. CDR3 DNA: TGTGCCACCAGTGATTCGGACAGGGGGGCCTACGAGCAGTACTTC.

V and J are TRBV19 and TRBJ2-4; D not resolved. The CDR3 totals 15 residues. V gave up 6 bases and J gave up 0 bases, with 12 bases separating them. The germline V gene has CDR1 LNHDA and CDR2 SQIVND (reference sequence). For the CDR3, the DNA is TGTGCCAGTAGGGACCTGGCACTAGCCAAAAACATTCAGTACTTC. It specifies CASRDLALAKNIQYF.

This clonotype is a singleton in its sample. This sequence joins TRBV6-6 and TRBJ2-5, with D perhaps given as TRBD1 or TRBD2 (5 bases each). Near its end, the DNA agrees better with TRBJ2-7, so the J call may be wrong. Germline CDR1 is MNHNY and CDR2 is SVGAGI (reference sequence). The length of the CDR3 is 14 residues. The chain's CDR3 is CASSSRDGRNEQYF. The CDR3 coding sequence is TGTGCCAGCAGTTCCCGGGACGGGCGGAACGAGCAGTACTTC.

This clonotype was counted a few times. The chain is built from TRBV25-1 and TRBJ2-1, with TRBD1 identical over 10 bases. The end of the DNA is better explained by TRBJ2-7, so the J call may be wrong. Germline lookup yields CDR1 MGHDK and CDR2 SYGVNS. The CDR3 is 14 residues long. As DNA, the CDR3 is TGTGCCAGCGGCGGGGACAGGGGTTACAATGAGCAGTACTTC. Translated, it gives CASGGDRGYNEQYF.

The chain joins TRBV30 to TRBJ2-5; D is unclear. The germline V gene has CDR1 GTSNPN and CDR2 SVGIG (reference sequence). This CDR3 is 13 amino acids long. V was trimmed by 0 bases and J by 3 bases, leaving 8 bases between them. The CDR3 sequence: CAWSVQDKETQYF. The CDR3 DNA is TGTGCCTGGAGTGTACAAGACAAAGAGACCCAGTACTTC.

The chain recombines TRBV20-1 with TRBJ2-7; D gene unclear. Germline-derived CDR1 and CDR2 are DFQATT and SNEGSKA (reference sequence). The V gene lost 6 bases and the J gene lost 5 bases, with 17 bases spanning the gap. CDR3 size: 13 residues. CDR3 protein: CSAAKTLTHEQYF. For the CDR3, the DNA is TGCAGTGCCGCCAAGACACTTACTCACGAGCAGTACTTC.

The chain couples TRBV20-1 to TRBJ1-1; the match to TRBD1 covers 7 bases. Germline V lookup: CDR1 DFQATT, CDR2 SNEGSKA (reference sequence). This CDR3 has 15 amino acids. The V and J ends lost 5 bases and 3 bases, in that order; junction bases with no gene match: 12. The DNA of the CDR3 is TGCAGTGCTGGACGGGACAGCCGGTCGGACACTGAAGCTTTCTTT. It is translated as CSAGRDSRSDTEAFF.

This clonotype was recorded at least ten times. The rearrangement links TRBV5-1 to TRBJ2-7; weak D call: TRBD1 (5 bases). Germline V lookup: CDR1 SGHRS, CDR2 YFSETQ. The CDR3 extends over 14 amino acids. V shed 0 bases and J shed 3 bases, with 10 bases lying between them. The chain's CDR3 is CASSLAAGNYEQYF. CDR3 in DNA: TGCGCCAGCAGCTTGGCTGCAGGGAACTACGAGCAGTACTTC.

Comment on this clonotype: One junction end does not reproduce the germline sequence, and a read error may be involved. V gene TRBV3-1 combines with J gene TRBJ2-1; tentatively, D is TRBD2 (5 bases). CDR3 length: 20 residues. The germline gives CDR1 LGHDT, CDR2 YNNKEL (reference sequence). The CDR3 reads CASGQVGSFRSGGSYKEQFF. Here the CDR3 DNA reads TGTGCCAGCGGCCAAGTGGGAAGTTTTAGGTCCGGAGGCTCCTACAAGGAGCAGTTCTTC.

Details on this clonotype: At one end the junction does not follow the germline gene, possibly because of a read error. The V call is TRBV4-1, the J call TRBJ2-7; D might be TRBD1 or TRBD2, each matching 5 bases. The CDR3 has 16 residues. Germline CDR1 MGHRA, CDR2 YSYEKL. The chain's CDR3 is CTSSQGRGASTYEQYF. The CDR3, as DNA: TGCACCAGCAGCCAAGGGAGAGGGGCGTCGACCTACGAGCAGTACTTC.

The chain couples TRBV29-1 to TRBJ2-1, with 8 bases lining up with TRBD2. The germline V gene has CDR1 SQVTM and CDR2 ANQGSEA. The V and J ends lost 7 bases and 4 bases, in that order; junction bases with no gene match: 9. This CDR3 is built from 14 residues. The CDR3 region has the DNA TGCAGCGACAGGGTGGCTAGCGGGTACAATGAGCAGTTCTTC. Encoded protein: CSDRVASGYNEQFF.

This rearrangement joins TRBV7-2 to TRBJ2-3; D remains ambiguous. V dropped 3 bases and J dropped 3 bases, with 10 bases sitting between them. Looked up from germline, CDR1 is SGHTA and CDR2 is FQGNSA. The CDR3 runs to 14 residues. The CDR3 loop reads CASSFKHRTDTQYF. CDR3 in DNA: TGTGCCAGCAGCTTCAAGCATAGGACAGATACGCAGTATTTT.

As for this clonotype: A read error may be the cause here, since a much bigger clone is one base away. The chain has TRBV7-6 and TRBJ2-7; D is uncertain. Looked up from germline, CDR1 is SGHVS and CDR2 is FNYEAQ. The CDR3 runs 15 residues. CDR3 region: CASSHTADQIYGQYF. DNA of the CDR3: TGTGCCAGCAGCCATACGGCAGATCAAATATACGGGCAGTACTTC.

This clonotype showed up just a few times. The rearrangement joins TRBV29-1 to TRBJ2-3, with 12 bases that match TRBD2. The germline CDR1 and CDR2 sequences are SQVTM and ANQGSEA. Losses at the gene ends were 4 bases for V and 5 bases for J; bases not matched to a gene: 4. This CDR3 has 14 amino acids. CDR3 sequence reads: CSVAAGLAGDTQYF. In DNA, the CDR3 is TGCAGCGTTGCCGCGGGACTAGCGGGAGATACGCAGTATTTT.

This chain uses TRBV20-1 with TRBJ2-3; TRBD1 agrees at 8 bases. Germline lookup yields CDR1 DFQATT and CDR2 SNEGSKA (reference sequence). The CDR3 is 16 amino acids. Losses at the gene ends were 2 bases for V and 4 bases for J; bases not matched to a gene: 11. CDR3 coding DNA: TGCAGTGCTAGACTTACTGACAGGGGAATGGCAGATACGCAGTATTTT. It specifies CSARLTDRGMADTQYF.

The chain links TRBV12-3 or TRBV12-4 to TRBJ2-1; possibly TRBD2 for D (5 bases). The CDR3 covers 15 residues. V dropped 3 bases and J dropped 5 bases, with 14 bases sitting between them. CDR3 sequence: CASSLGSGPNNEQFF. The CDR3 nucleotides read TGTGCCAGCAGTTTGGGAAGCGGACCTAACAATGAGCAGTTCTTC.

The table lists this clonotype with a few counts. The chain joins TRBV3-1 to TRBJ1-2, with D possibly matching TRBD1 (6 bases). Trimming stripped 2 bases from V and 4 bases from J, with 14 bases between. This CDR3 has 15 residues. CDR1 and CDR2 from the germline V gene are LGHDT and YNNKEL (reference sequence). CDR3 in DNA: TGTGCCAGCAGCCAAAATCGGGGGGCGGCCTATGGCTACACCTTC. Amino acids: CASSQNRGAAYGYTF.

The V gene is TRBV2, the J gene TRBJ2-5; a weak D match, TRBD2 (6 bases). The germline CDR1 and CDR2 sequences are SNHLY and FYNNEI. V was pared by 4 bases and J by 3 bases, with 12 bases between. The CDR3 covers 14 residues. CDR3 in DNA: TGTGCCAGCAGTGGTTCGGGGGTCAAAGAGACCCAGTACTTC. Amino acid sequence: CASSGSGVKETQYF.

This clonotype was seen a handful of times. The chain uses TRBV29-1 and TRBJ2-2; D unresolved. Trimming took off 4 bases at V and 6 bases at J, with 9 bases between the two ends. CDR3 length: 12 residues. CDR1 is SQVTM and CDR2 is ANQGSEA in the germline V gene. This chain's CDR3 is CSVVTESGELFF. The CDR3 DNA is TGCAGCGTTGTGACTGAATCCGGGGAGCTGTTTTTT.

The CDR3 loop is CASSPNVLRGRGTYNEQFF. CDR3 DNA: TGTGCCAGCAGCCCAAACGTCCTACGTGGCAGGGGCACCTACAATGAGCAGTTCTTC. V usage is TRBV7-9 and J usage is TRBJ2-1; D is perhaps TRBD1 (6 bases). The CDR3 loop spans 19 amino acids. The germline gives CDR1 SEHNR, CDR2 FQNEAQ (reference sequence). The V end lost 5 bases, the J end lost 2 bases, and 25 bases lay between the germline ends.

In this sample, this clonotype turned up a few times. The chain uses TRBV28 and TRBJ2-3; possibly TRBD2 for D (5 bases). CDR3 size: 16 residues. Trimming took 6 bases from V and 3 from J, leaving 19 bases between them. Germline assignment: CDR1 MDHEN and CDR2 SYDVKM. In DNA form, the CDR3 reads TGTGCCAGCAGATCCCGCTACCGGGGTCCTACAGATACGCAGTATTTT. Translated: CASRSRYRGPTDTQYF.